This T cell receptor beta chain comes out of a study of graft-versus-host responses after intestinal transplantation. At the level of the study: Each recipient received anti-thymocyte globulin induction, then tacrolimus and steroids for about 3 years. Study-level points and caveats: Detected in recipient marrow were GvH clones, some of which were first observed in ileum or blood. Patients with graft-donor T cell macrochimerism had high graft-versus-host to host-versus-graft clonal ratios in allografts. Among circulating GvH clones, peak levels were associated with early post-transplant declines in HvG clones.

Method: immunoSEQ multiplex PCR; TCRdb's copy keeps in-frame clones and lacks some. The data hold tens of thousands of clones, with just under 85% observed a single time. Trimming stripped 0 bases from V and 0 bases from J, with 15 bases between. This CDR3 contains 18 residues. In germline, CDR1 is LGHNA, CDR2 YNFKEQ. Regarding this clone: Its antigen is unknown.

Here the sequenced sample was unstimulated CD8+ T cells sorted from spleen or lymph node cells, taken before intestinal transplant. V and J are TRBV4-2 and TRBJ1-5; no reliable D call. The clonotype was recovered from a human donor who received an intestinal transplant. For the CDR3, the DNA is TGTGCCAGCAGCCAAGATGTGGACGGGAGATATAGCAATCAGCCCCAGCATTTT. It encodes CASSQDVDGRYSNQPQHF.